The sequence of this T cell receptor beta chain was determined in a study of chemoradiotherapy in HPV16-positive cancers (dated by TCRdb to between 2020 and 2023). Describing the broader study: Candidate HPV-specific T-cell clones and common TCR motifs were defined through functional T-cell assays on cells from a couple of HPV16-positive patients. The candidate HPV-specific TCRs and motifs were subsequently tracked in TCR repertoires obtained from roughly 90 patients with HPV-related cancers. The study set out to ask whether T-cell immunity against the HPV oncoproteins E6 and E7 changes over the course of chemoradiotherapy and whether that immunity affects survival.

To prepare the library, the immunoSEQ multiplex PCR assay was applied. The clones in this table, taken by TCRdb from immuneACCESS, are in-frame only. Not every clone is retained; where verified, under half of the shortfall comes from an unresolved V gene, and the cause of the rest is unknown. For this sample the table gives fewer than 30,000 clones, of which roughly 94% were detected only once. 2.7% of the sample lies in the top ten. Repertoires were sampled multiple times during chemoradiotherapy, which allowed clonal expansion in the tumor microenvironment to be followed. V and J lose 3 bases and 5 bases, and a span of 10 bases separates them. CDR3 length: 13 amino acids, cysteine to phenylalanine. Only the CDR3 DNA is retained, 39 bases long and in frame from the first base. CDR1 and CDR2 are drawn from the germline V gene (reference sequence): SEHNR, FQNEAQ. What the research found in general, with its limitations: Expansion of candidate HPV-specific clones and E7-related TCR motifs was observed in the tumor microenvironment during treatment, whereas no such expansion was observed for non-HPV-specific T cells. The survival association was reported for HPV16-positive patients, and the functional definition of HPV-specific T cells was derived from only a couple of HPV16-positive patients. Improved recurrence-free survival in HPV16-positive patients was associated with expansion of HPV-responsive T cells during chemoradiotherapy.

With regard to this clone: Its antigen is currently not known. One base away there is no much larger clone; base qualities are not given.

Collection took place from a patient who underwent chemoradiotherapy. This receptor was obtained from a human donor with HPV-associated anogenital cancer. The chain employs TRBV7-9 and TRBJ1-1; the best D guess is TRBD1, with 5 bases matching. Here the CDR3 is given as CASSFGRTTEAFF. Read as DNA, the sequence is TGTGCCAGCAGCTTCGGCAGGACAACTGAAGCTTTCTTT.